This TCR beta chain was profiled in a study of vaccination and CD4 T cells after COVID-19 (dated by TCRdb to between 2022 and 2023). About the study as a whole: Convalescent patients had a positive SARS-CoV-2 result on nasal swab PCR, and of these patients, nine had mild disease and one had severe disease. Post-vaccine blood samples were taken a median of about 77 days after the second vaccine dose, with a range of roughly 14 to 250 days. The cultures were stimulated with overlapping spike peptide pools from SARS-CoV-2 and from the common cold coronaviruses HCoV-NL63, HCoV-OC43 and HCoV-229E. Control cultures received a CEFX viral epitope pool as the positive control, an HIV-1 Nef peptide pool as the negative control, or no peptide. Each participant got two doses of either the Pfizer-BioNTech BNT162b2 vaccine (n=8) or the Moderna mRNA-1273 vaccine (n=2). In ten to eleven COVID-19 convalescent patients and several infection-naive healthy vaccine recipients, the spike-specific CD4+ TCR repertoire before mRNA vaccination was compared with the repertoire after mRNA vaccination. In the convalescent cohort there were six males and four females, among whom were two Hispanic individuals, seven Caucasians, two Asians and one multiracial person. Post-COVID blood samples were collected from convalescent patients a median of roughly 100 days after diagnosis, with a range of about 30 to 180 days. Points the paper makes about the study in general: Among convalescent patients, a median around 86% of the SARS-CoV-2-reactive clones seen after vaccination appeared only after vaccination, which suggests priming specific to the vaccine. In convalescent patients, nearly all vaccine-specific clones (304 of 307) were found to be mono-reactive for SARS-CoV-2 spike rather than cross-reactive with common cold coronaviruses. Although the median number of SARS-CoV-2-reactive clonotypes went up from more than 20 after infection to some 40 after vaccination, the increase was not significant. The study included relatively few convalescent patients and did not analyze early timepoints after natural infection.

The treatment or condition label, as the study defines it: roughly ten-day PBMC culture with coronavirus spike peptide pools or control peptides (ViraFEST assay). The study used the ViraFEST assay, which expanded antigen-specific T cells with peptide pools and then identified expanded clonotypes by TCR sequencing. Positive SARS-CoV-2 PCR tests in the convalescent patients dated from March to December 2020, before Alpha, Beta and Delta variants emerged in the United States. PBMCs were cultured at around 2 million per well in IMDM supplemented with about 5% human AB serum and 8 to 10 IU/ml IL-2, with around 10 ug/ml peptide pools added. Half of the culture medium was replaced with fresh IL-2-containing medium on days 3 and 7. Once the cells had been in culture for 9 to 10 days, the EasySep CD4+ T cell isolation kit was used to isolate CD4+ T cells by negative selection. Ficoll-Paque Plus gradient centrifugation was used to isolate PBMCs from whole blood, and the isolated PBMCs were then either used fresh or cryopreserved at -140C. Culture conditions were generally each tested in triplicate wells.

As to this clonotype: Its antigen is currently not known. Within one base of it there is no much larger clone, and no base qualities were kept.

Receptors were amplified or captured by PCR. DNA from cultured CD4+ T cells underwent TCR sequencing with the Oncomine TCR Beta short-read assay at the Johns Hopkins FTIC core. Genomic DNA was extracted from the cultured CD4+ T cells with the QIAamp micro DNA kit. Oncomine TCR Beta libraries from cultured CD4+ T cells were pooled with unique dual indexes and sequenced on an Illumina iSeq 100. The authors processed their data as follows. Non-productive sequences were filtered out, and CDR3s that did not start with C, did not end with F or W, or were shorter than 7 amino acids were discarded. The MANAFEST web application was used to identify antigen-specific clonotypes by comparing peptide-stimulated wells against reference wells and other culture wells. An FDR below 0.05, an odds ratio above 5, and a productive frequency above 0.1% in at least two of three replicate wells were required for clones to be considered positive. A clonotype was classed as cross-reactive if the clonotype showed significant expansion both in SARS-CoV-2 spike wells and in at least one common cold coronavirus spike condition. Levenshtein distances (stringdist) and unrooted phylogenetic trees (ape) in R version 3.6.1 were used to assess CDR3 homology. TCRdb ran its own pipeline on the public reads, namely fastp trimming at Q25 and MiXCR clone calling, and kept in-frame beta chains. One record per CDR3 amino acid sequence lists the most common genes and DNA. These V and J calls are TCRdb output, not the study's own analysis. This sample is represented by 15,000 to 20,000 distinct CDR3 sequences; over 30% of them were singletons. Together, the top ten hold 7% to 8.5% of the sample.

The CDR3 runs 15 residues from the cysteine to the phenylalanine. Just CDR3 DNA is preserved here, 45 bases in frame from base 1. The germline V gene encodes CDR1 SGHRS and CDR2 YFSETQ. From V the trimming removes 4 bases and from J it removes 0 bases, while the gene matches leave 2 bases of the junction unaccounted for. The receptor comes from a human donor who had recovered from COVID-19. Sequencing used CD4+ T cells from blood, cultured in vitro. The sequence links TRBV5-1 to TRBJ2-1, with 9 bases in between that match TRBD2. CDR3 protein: CASSRSGSSYNEQFF. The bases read TGCGCCAGCAGCCGTAGCGGGAGCTCCTACAATGAGCAGTTCTTC.